The 15 T cell receptor beta chains listed next were all sequenced from one sample in a study of identical twins. MiXCR, applied by TCRdb to the 5' RACE reads, yields one record per CDR3 protein. Of approximately 410,000 distinct CDR3 sequences in the sample, approximately 17% are singletons; the top ten hold approximately 12%. The specimen was naive T cells sorted from blood. The receptors were sampled from a man aged 45-60 years in good health.

The chain couples TRBV4-2 to TRBJ1-2; D might be TRBD1 (5 bases). The germline CDR1 and CDR2 sequences are LGHNA and YNFKEQ. CDR3 length: 14 residues. V was trimmed by 3 bases and J by 5 bases, leaving 13 bases between them. Here the CDR3 reads CASSQPGRVYGYTF. Here the CDR3 DNA reads TGTGCCAGCAGCCAGCCGGGCAGGGTGTATGGCTACACCTTC.

This sequence joins TRBV5-1 and TRBJ1-3; D gene uncertain. Germline V lookup: CDR1 SGHRS, CDR2 YFSETQ. This CDR3 comprises 15 residues. Trimming removed 4 bases at V and 0 bases at J, with 11 bases between. CDR3 in DNA: TGCGCCAGCAGCCTTTGGGGTAACTCTGGAAACACCATATATTTT. This encodes CASSLWGNSGNTIYF.

The table lists this clonotype with a few counts. This chain joins TRBV4-1 and TRBJ2-7; 14 bases align to TRBD2. The germline CDR1 and CDR2 sequences are MGHRA and YSYEKL. The CDR3 contains 17 residues. Trimming removed 8 bases from V and 0 bases from J; junction bases left unmatched: 9. CDR3 sequence (DNA): TGCGCCAGCGCCGGGACTAGCGGGGGCCGGAGCTCCTACGAGCAGTACTTC. As protein: CASAGTSGGRSSYEQYF.

This clonotype was found a few times. The chain employs TRBV18 and TRBJ2-5, with no clear D. V gave up 0 bases and J gave up 1 base, with 6 bases separating them. CDR1 is KGHSH and CDR2 is LQKENI in the germline V gene. CDR3 length: 14 amino acids. CDR3 amino acids: CASSPPLIQETQYF. The CDR3 DNA follows: TGTGCCAGCTCACCACCACTAATCCAAGAGACCCAGTACTTC.

This clonotype has only one observation. The rearrangement uses TRBV24-1 and TRBJ1-5; D uncertain. The germline gives CDR1 KGHDR, CDR2 SFDVKD. Trimming removed 5 bases from V and 3 bases from J, with 7 bases in between. The CDR3 has 13 amino acids. The CDR3 spells CATSVGFNQPQHF. Written as DNA, the CDR3 is TGTGCCACCAGTGTAGGGTTCAATCAGCCCCAGCATTTT.

The V gene is TRBV6-2 or TRBV6-3, the J gene TRBJ2-3; D is unresolved. Between the trimmed V and J ends, which lost 5 bases and 5 bases, there was a span of 5 bases. In germline, CDR1 is MNHEY, CDR2 SVGEGT. The CDR3 has 11 residues. CDR3 sequence: CASSRQDTQYF. The DNA of the CDR3 is TGTGCCAGCAGTCGACAAGATACGCAGTATTTT.

V and J are TRBV14 and TRBJ2-1; the D is unclear. Trimming pared 4 bases from V and 12 bases from J, leaving 16 bases between. The CDR3 has 13 amino acids. Per germline, CDR1 SGHDN and CDR2 FVKESK. Written as DNA, the CDR3 is TGTGCCAGCAGCCCCGGGCCGCTCACGGGGCAGTTCTTC. Its translation: CASSPGPLTGQFF.

V usage is TRBV6-5 and J usage is TRBJ1-1; D is unclear. V was trimmed by 2 bases and J by 0 bases, leaving 10 bases between them. The CDR3 spans 15 residues. Germline CDR1 and CDR2: MNHEY and SVGAGI. This CDR3 reads CASSYDTEMNTEAFF. CDR3 in DNA: TGTGCCAGCAGTTACGATACAGAGATGAACACTGAAGCTTTCTTT.

The chain carries TRBV7-8 and TRBJ2-1, with D possibly called TRBD1 or TRBD2 (5 bases each). V lost 2 bases, J lost 7 bases, and 12 bases lay in between. CDR3 size: 14 residues. Germline V gene lookup returns CDR1 SGHVS and CDR2 FQNEAQ. CDR3 in amino acids: CASSLFRGSNEQFF. The CDR3 coding sequence is TGTGCCAGCAGCTTATTTCGGGGCTCGAATGAGCAGTTCTTC.

This clonotype was recorded at least ten times. The rearrangement joins TRBV5-5 to TRBJ1-1; D is unresolved. CDR1 and CDR2 from the germline V gene are SGHKS and YYEKEE (reference sequence). The CDR3 is 13 residues long. The V gene lost 1 base and the J gene lost 4 bases, with 8 bases spanning the gap. CDR3 loop: CASSLYMITEAFF. DNA for the CDR3: TGTGCCAGCAGCTTGTATATGATCACTGAAGCTTTCTTT.

This clonotype was detected many times. The chain combines TRBV12-3 or TRBV12-4 with TRBJ1-6; D unclear. With 7 bases removed from V and 0 bases from J, the gap between germline ends came to 10 bases. The CDR3 has 15 amino acids. As DNA, the CDR3 is TGTGCCAGCACCCGCGACCCCTCCTATAATTCACCCCTCCACTTT. This translates into CASTRDPSYNSPLHF.

This chain links TRBV4-3 with TRBJ2-6; D unresolved. Trimming took off 3 bases at V and 0 bases at J, with 18 bases between the two ends. The CDR3 has 19 amino acids. Per germline, CDR1 LGHNA and CDR2 YSLEER. CDR3 nucleotides: TGCGCCAGCAGCCATTCTCCTGGGCAGATCCTCTCTGGGGCCAACGTCCTGACTTTC. It specifies CASSHSPGQILSGANVLTF.

The rearrangement uses TRBV27 and TRBJ2-7; 8 bases are a match to TRBD1. The CDR3 has 15 residues. V dropped 7 bases and J dropped 5; count of bases not matched to a gene: 13. Looked up from germline, CDR1 is MNHEY and CDR2 is SMNVEV (reference sequence). Written as DNA, the CDR3 is TGTGCCAGCACGTCCTTGAGACAGGGGTTCCACGAGCAGTACTTC. Its translation: CASTSLRQGFHEQYF.

In this sample, this clonotype turned up many times. The chain combines TRBV4-3 with TRBJ2-7; 15 bases agree with TRBD2. The CDR3 runs to 16 residues. Trimming at V came to 1 base and at J to 5 bases, leaving 3 bases not matched to a gene. The germline CDR1 and CDR2 sequences are LGHNA and YSLEER. CDR3 amino acids: CASSQGTSGRAHEQYF. In DNA, the CDR3 is TGCGCCAGCAGCCAAGGGACTAGCGGGAGGGCCCACGAGCAGTACTTC.

This clonotype appeared many times. V usage is TRBV9 and J usage is TRBJ2-1; a weak D match, TRBD2 (6 bases). V lost 4 bases and J 2 bases, leaving 13 bases between the germline ends. This CDR3 spans 15 amino acids. From germline, CDR1 is SGDLS and CDR2 YYNGEE. The CDR3 reads CASSSREWTYNEQFF. DNA of the CDR3: TGTGCCAGCAGCAGTCGGGAGTGGACCTACAATGAGCAGTTCTTC.